A single sample gave rise to the 18 T cell receptor beta chains below, sequenced in a study of OX40 agonist ivuxolimab in advanced cancers. Only in-frame clones appear in the TCRdb table, and some are missing; sequencing was by immunoSEQ multiplex PCR. The data hold around 71,000 clones, with approximately 78% observed a single time. Sequences were derived from CD4+ or CD8+ T cells sorted from blood, sampled in a trial of the OX40 agonist ivuxolimab. The receptors here all came from an adult with an advanced solid tumor such as melanoma, head and neck, liver or kidney cancer.

This sequence joins TRBV6-6 and TRBJ2-5; the D gene could be TRBD1 or TRBD2 (6 bases each). There are 15 residues in the CDR3. V was trimmed by 7 bases and J by 5 bases, leaving 20 bases between them. Germline loops: CDR1 MNHNY, CDR2 SVGAGI (reference sequence). The CDR3 nucleotides are TGTGCCAGCACCGTCGGGGGCAGAGCCTTTGAGACCCAGTACTTC. This translates into CASTVGGRAFETQYF.

The chain joins TRBV19 to TRBJ2-1, with TRBD2 matching 7 bases. The CDR3 sequence is 15 residues long. J gave up 8 bases and V 4 bases, and 11 bases lay outside the gene matches. The germline V gene encodes CDR1 LNHDA and CDR2 SQIVND (reference sequence). The CDR3 region is CASSRGGKFVDEQFF. CDR3 coding DNA: TGTGCCAGTAGTAGGGGGGGGAAATTCGTCGATGAGCAGTTCTTC.

The chain has TRBV12-5 and TRBJ1-1; D uncertain. The CDR3 covers 14 residues. CDR1 is LGHNT and CDR2 is FRNRAP in the germline V gene. V lost 4 bases to trimming and J lost 1 base, with 10 bases between them. The CDR3 sequence is CASGSATRNTEAFF. CDR3 coding DNA: TGTGCTAGTGGTTCCGCTACCAGGAACACTGAAGCTTTCTTT. The full variable domain, rest sourced from reference TRBV12-5 and TRBJ1-1, is DARVTQTPRHKVTEMGQEVTMRCQPILGHNTVFWYRQTMMQGLELLAYFRNRAPLDDSGMPKDRFSAEMPDATLATLKIQPSEPRDSAVYFCASGSATRNTEAFFGQGTRLTVV.

The rearrangement uses TRBV2 and TRBJ1-1, with D perhaps TRBD1 (5 bases). Germline V gene lookup returns CDR1 SNHLY and CDR2 FYNNEI. Trimming stripped 5 bases from V and 6 bases from J, with 10 bases between. This CDR3 contains 12 residues. The DNA of the CDR3 is TGTGCCAGCAGTCCGGGACGGCCTGAAGCTTTCTTT. Translating it yields CASSPGRPEAFF.

The gene calls are TRBV29-1 and TRBJ2-1; D is unresolved. V was clipped by 5 bases and J by 1 base, with 9 bases between them. The CDR3 sequence is 13 residues long. CDR1 and CDR2 from the germline V gene are SQVTM and ANQGSEA. The CDR3 loop is CSVLGQSYNEQFF. The CDR3 DNA reads TGCAGCGTTCTCGGGCAGTCCTACAATGAGCAGTTCTTC.

This clone was counted only a few times. The chain links TRBV6-1 to TRBJ1-2; D gene uncertain. Trimming left V 0 bases short and J 3 bases short, with 5 bases between. The germline V gene has CDR1 MNHNS and CDR2 SASEGT. The CDR3 is 13 residues long. In nucleotides, the CDR3 is TGTGCCAGCAGTGAAGCCGGAGACTATGGCTACACCTTC. Translating gives CASSEAGDYGYTF.

This rearrangement joins TRBV28 to TRBJ1-2; tentative D call: TRBD1 (5 bases). The ends were cut back, 5 bases at V and 5 bases at J, with 15 bases in the middle. The CDR3 loop spans 14 amino acids. Germline CDR1 MDHEN, CDR2 SYDVKM. This chain's CDR3 is CASSTGLFPYGYTF. For the CDR3, the DNA is TGTGCCAGCAGTACGGGACTGTTCCCATATGGCTACACCTTC.

The chain links TRBV7-9 to TRBJ2-1; the D gene is possibly TRBD1 (6 bases). This CDR3 has 13 residues. V lost 1 base, J lost 7 bases, and 8 bases lay in between. Germline CDR1 SEHNR, CDR2 FQNEAQ (reference sequence). This CDR3 is CASSLEQGNEQFF. The CDR3 DNA reads as TGTGCCAGCAGCTTAGAGCAGGGGAATGAGCAGTTCTTC.

The gene calls are TRBV29-1 and TRBJ1-5; D perhaps matches TRBD1 (5 bases). V lost 6 bases and J lost 9, with 15 bases in between. Germline V gene data show CDR1 as SQVTM and CDR2 as ANQGSEA. The CDR3 is 12 residues long. DNA for the CDR3: TGCAGCGTCGGCGAGCGGGGACGGCCCCAGCATTTT. This gives the protein CSVGERGRPQHF.

The chain has TRBV19 and TRBJ2-5; D is unresolved. The CDR3 consists of 11 residues. Germline V lookup: CDR1 LNHDA, CDR2 SQIVND (reference sequence). The germline V and J ends were trimmed by 3 bases and 7 bases, with 6 bases remaining between them. CDR3 DNA: TGTGCCAGTAGTATCAAAGGGACCCAGTACTTC. Translated: CASSIKGTQYF.

The chain links TRBV7-9 to TRBJ2-1; either TRBD1 or TRBD2 may supply D (5 bases each). This CDR3 region has 15 residues. In germline, CDR1 is SEHNR, CDR2 FQNEAQ (reference sequence). Between the trimmed V and J ends, which lost 2 bases and 4 bases, there was a span of 12 bases. The CDR3 nucleotides read TGTGCCAGCAGCTTAAAGGGGAGAACTTACAATGAGCAGTTCTTC. Its protein is CASSLKGRTYNEQFF.

The rearrangement links TRBV2 to TRBJ2-2; D unclear. The CDR3 has 17 amino acids. Deletions cut 1 base from V and 1 base from J, with 13 bases between. The germline gives CDR1 SNHLY, CDR2 FYNNEI. The CDR3 DNA sequence: TGTGCCAGCAGTGAAGAAGGGAATACCGGGAACACCGGGGAGCTGTTTTTT. It yields the protein CASSEEGNTGNTGELFF.

J is TRBJ1-3 and V is TRBV7-2; D is possibly TRBD1 (6 bases). V was shortened by 3 bases and J by 1 base, with 19 bases between the two germline ends. Per the germline V gene, CDR1 is SGHTA and CDR2 is FQGNSA. This CDR3 has 18 residues. CDR3 bases: TGTGCCAGCAGCTTCGGGAGACTAACAGGGTCTTCTGGAAACACCATATATTTT. The encoded protein is CASSFGRLTGSSGNTIYF.

This clone occurred once. CDR3 sequence (DNA): TGTGGGGCTGGGGGGGCGCCCAATCAGCCCCAGCATTTT. Protein product: CGAGGAPNQPQHF. The gene calls are TRBV6-6 and TRBJ1-5, with D perhaps TRBD1 (6 bases). This CDR3 is built from 13 residues. Germline CDR1 is MNHNY and CDR2 is SVGAGI (reference sequence).

V is TRBV2 and J is TRBJ1-6; D perhaps matches TRBD1 (5 bases). CDR1 is SNHLY and CDR2 is FYNNEI in the germline V gene. The CDR3 covers 13 residues. Trimming took 3 bases from V and 8 from J, leaving 8 bases between them. This CDR3 is CASSDVRDSPLHF. The CDR3 DNA sequence: TGTGCCAGCAGTGATGTCAGGGATTCACCCCTCCACTTT.

The chain couples TRBV5-1 to TRBJ2-3, with D perhaps TRBD1 (6 bases). The germline gives CDR1 SGHRS, CDR2 YFSETQ. This CDR3 has 15 residues. V lost 4 bases and J lost 4, with 16 bases in between. The CDR3 DNA reads as TGCGCCAGCAGCCCAAACGTAGGGGGTGCAGATACGCAGTATTTT. Protein product: CASSPNVGGADTQYF.

J is TRBJ2-5 and V is TRBV7-2; the D gene is possibly TRBD1 (6 bases). The CDR3 extends over 15 amino acids. Between the trimmed V and J ends, which lost 5 bases and 3 bases, there was a span of 16 bases. Germline loops: CDR1 SGHTA, CDR2 FQGNSA. Written as DNA, the CDR3 is TGTGCCAGCAGCCCGCAATGGGGGCTTGAAGAGACCCAGTACTTC. This codes for CASSPQWGLEETQYF.

This chain links TRBV7-3 with TRBJ2-1, with TRBD2 matching over 12 bases. The V gene's germline CDR1 is SGHTA and CDR2 FQGTGA. The CDR3 length is 15 residues. Germline trimming cut 5 bases from V and 9 bases from J; bases unmatched to any gene: 8. DNA of the CDR3: TGTGCCAGCAGCCCTCAGACTAGCGGGAGAGGTGAGCAGTTCTTC. It translates to CASSPQTSGRGEQFF.